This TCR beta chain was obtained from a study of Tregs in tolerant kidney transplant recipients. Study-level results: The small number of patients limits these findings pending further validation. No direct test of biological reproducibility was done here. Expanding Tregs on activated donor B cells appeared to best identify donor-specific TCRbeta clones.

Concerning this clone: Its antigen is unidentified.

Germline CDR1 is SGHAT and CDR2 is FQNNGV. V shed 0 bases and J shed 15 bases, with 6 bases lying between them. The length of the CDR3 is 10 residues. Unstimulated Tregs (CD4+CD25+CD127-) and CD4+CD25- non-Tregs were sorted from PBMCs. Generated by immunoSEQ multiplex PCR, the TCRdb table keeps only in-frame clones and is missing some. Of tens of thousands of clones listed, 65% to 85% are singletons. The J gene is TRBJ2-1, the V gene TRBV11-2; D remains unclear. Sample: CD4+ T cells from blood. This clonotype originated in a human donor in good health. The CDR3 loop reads CASSLEALFF. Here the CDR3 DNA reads TGTGCCAGCAGCTTAGAAGCTCTGTTCTTC. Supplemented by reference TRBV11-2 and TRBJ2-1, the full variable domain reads EAGVAQSPRYKIIEKRQSVAFWCNPISGHATLYWYQQILGQGPKLLIQFQNNGVVDDSQLPKDRFSAERLKGVDSTLKIQPAKLEDSAVYLCASSLEALFFGPGTRLTVL.